This TCR beta chain derives from a study of blood T cell repertoires in COVID-19. Overall study context: Some COVID-19 samples were acute and others convalescent; all came from the United States, Italy and Spain.

Germline V lookup: CDR1 MDHEN, CDR2 SYDVKM. V shed 3 bases and J 5 bases; nucleotides not matched to a gene: 10. This CDR3 has 16 residues. This table comes from immunoSEQ multiplex PCR, and its TCRdb copy is limited to in-frame clones, with some not included. The sample has roughly 67,000 clones, 86% seen once. Sequencing was performed on peripheral blood. This chain joins TRBV28 and TRBJ2-5, with 9 bases identical to TRBD1. The clonotype originates from a man between 50 and 59 years old with active COVID-19. The DNA for the CDR3 is TGTGCCAGCAGTTTGATTGGGACAGGGATACGGGAGACCCAGTACTTC. Residues: CASSLIGTGIRETQYF.